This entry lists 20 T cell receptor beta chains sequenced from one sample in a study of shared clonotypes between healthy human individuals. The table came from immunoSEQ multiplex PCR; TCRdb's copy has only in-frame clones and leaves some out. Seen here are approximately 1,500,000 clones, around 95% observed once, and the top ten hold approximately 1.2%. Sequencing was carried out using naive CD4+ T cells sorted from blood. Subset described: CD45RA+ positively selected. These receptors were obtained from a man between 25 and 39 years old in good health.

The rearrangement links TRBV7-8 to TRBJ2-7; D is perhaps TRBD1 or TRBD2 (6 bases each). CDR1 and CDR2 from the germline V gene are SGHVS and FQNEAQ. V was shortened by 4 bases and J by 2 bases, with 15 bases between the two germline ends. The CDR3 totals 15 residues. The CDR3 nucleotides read TGTGCCAGCAGCTATTACGGGGGCCAAGCCTACGAGCAGTACTTC. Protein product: CASSYYGGQAYEQYF. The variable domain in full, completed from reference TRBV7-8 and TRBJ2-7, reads GAGVSQSPRYKVAKRGQDVALRCDPISGHVSLFWYQQALGQGPEFLTYFQNEAQLDKSGLPSDRFFAERPEGSVSTLKIQRTQQEDSAVYLCASSYYGGQAYEQYFGPGTRLTVT.

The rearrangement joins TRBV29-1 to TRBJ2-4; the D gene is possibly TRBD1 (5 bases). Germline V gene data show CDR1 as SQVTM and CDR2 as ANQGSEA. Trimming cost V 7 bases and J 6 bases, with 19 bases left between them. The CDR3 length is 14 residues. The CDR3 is CSGKIGVRGNIQYF. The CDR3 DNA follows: TGCAGCGGAAAGATAGGCGTTAGGGGAAACATTCAGTACTTC.

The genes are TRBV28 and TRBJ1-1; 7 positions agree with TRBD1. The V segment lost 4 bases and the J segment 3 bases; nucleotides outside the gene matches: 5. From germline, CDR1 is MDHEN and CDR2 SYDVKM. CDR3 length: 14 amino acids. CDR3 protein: CASSSRGWDTEAFF. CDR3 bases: TGTGCCAGCAGTTCCAGGGGGTGGGACACTGAAGCTTTCTTT.

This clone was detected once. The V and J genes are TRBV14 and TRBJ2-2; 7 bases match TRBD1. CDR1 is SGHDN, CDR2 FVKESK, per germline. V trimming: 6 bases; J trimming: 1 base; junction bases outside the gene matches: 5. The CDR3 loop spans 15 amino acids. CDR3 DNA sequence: TGTGCCAGCAGTCGACAGGGCGAGAACACCGGGGAGCTGTTTTTT. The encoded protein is CASSRQGENTGELFF.

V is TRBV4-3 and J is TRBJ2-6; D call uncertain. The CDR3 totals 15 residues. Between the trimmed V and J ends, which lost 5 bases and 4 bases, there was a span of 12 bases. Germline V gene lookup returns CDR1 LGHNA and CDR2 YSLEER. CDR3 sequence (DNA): TGCGCCAGCAGCTTAGCCGCCTCCGGGGCCAACGTCCTGACTTTC. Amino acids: CASSLAASGANVLTF.

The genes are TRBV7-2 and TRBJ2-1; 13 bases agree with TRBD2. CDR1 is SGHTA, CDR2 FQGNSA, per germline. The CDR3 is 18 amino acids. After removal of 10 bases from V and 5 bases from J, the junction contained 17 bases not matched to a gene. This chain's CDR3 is CATMVRTSGSLLHNEQFF. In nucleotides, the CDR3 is TGTGCCACGATGGTACGGACTAGCGGGAGCCTCTTGCACAATGAGCAGTTCTTC.

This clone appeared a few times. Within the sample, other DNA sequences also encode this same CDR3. The CDR3 spells CASSFGQGEKLFF. CDR3 sequence (DNA): TGCGCCAGCAGCTTTGGACAGGGTGAAAAACTGTTTTTT. V is TRBV5-1 and J is TRBJ1-4; 8 bases align to TRBD1. The germline gives CDR1 SGHRS, CDR2 YFSETQ. The CDR3 is 13 amino acids. J gave up 7 bases and V 2 bases, and 1 base lay outside the gene matches.

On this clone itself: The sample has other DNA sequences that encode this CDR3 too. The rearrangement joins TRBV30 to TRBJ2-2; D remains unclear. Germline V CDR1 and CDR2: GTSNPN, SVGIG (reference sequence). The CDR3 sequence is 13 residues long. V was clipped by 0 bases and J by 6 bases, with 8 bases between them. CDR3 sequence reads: CAWSVRRAGELFF. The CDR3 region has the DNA TGTGCCTGGAGTGTACGTAGAGCCGGGGAGCTGTTTTTT.

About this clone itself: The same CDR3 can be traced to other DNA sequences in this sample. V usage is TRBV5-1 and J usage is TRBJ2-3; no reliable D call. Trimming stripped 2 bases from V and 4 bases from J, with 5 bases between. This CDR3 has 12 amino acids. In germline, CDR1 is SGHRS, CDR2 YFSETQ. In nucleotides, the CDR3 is TGCGCCAGCAGCTTTAGGGCAGATACGCAGTATTTT. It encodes CASSFRADTQYF.

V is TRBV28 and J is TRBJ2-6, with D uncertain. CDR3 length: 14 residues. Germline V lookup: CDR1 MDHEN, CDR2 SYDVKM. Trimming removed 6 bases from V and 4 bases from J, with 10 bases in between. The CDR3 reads CASRQGTGANVLTF. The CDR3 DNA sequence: TGTGCCAGCAGACAAGGAACGGGGGCCAACGTCCTGACTTTC.

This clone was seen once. The CDR3 protein is CASSLPLTDTQYF. Written as DNA, the CDR3 is TGTGCCAGCAGTTTACCCCTCACGGATACGCAGTATTTT. The V and J genes are TRBV27 and TRBJ2-3; D is ambiguous. This CDR3 contains 13 residues. Germline CDR1 MNHEY, CDR2 SMNVEV (reference sequence). Trimming shortened V by 2 bases and J by 6 bases, and 9 bases separated the two germline ends.

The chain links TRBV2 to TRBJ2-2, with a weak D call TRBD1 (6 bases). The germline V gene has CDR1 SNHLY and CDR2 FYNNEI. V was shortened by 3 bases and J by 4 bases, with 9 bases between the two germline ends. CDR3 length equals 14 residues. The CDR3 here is CASSDRTATGELFF. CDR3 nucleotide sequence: TGTGCCAGCAGTGACAGGACAGCCACCGGGGAGCTGTTTTTT.

The CDR3 spells CASSVGPGPTYEQYF. CDR3 DNA sequence: TGTGCCAGCAGCGTAGGTCCGGGGCCGACCTACGAGCAGTACTTC. The chain employs TRBV9 and TRBJ2-7, with D perhaps being TRBD1 or TRBD2 (5 bases each). This CDR3 contains 15 residues. Germline assignment: CDR1 SGDLS and CDR2 YYNGEE. Trimming pared 0 bases from V and 2 bases from J, leaving 12 bases between.

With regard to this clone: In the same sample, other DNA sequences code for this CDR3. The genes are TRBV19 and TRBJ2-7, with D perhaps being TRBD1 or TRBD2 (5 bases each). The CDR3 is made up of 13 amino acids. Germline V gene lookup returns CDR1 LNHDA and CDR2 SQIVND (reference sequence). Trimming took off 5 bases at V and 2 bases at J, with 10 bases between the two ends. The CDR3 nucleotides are TGTGCCAGTAGTGGCCGGGGCGCCTACGAGCAGTACTTC. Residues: CASSGRGAYEQYF.

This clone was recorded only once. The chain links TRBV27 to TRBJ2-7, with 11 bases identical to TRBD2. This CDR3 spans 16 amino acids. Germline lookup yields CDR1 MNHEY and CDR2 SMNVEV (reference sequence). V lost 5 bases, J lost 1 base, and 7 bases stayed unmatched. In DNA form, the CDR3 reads TGTGCCAGCAGTCCGGGACTAGCGGTCCTATCCTACGAGCAGTACTTC. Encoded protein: CASSPGLAVLSYEQYF.

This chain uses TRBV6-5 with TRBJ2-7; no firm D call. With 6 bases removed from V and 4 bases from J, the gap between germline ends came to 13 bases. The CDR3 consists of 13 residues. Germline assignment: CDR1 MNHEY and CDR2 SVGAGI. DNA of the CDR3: TGTGCCAGCAGCCTGGGCCGGAATTACGAGCAGTACTTC. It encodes CASSLGRNYEQYF.

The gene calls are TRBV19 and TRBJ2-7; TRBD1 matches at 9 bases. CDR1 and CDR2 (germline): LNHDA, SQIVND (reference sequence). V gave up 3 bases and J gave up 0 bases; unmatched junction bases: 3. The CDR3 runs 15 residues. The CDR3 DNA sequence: TGTGCCAGTAGTATGGGGGGACAGGGCTCCTACGAGCAGTACTTC. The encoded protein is CASSMGGQGSYEQYF.

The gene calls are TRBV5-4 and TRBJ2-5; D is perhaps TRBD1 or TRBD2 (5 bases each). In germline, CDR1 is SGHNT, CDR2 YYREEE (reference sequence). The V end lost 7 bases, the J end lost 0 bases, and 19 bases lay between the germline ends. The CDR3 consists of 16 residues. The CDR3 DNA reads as TGTGCCAGCGGGACCGGTGGCCGAATGTACCAAGAGACCCAGTACTTC. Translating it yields CASGTGGRMYQETQYF.

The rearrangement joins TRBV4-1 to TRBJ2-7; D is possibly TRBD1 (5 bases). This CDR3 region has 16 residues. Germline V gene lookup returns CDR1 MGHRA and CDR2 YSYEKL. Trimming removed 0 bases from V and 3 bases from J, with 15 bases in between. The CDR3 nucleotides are TGCGCCAGCAGCCAAGATTTCCAGGGCTATAACTACGAGCAGTACTTC. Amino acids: CASSQDFQGYNYEQYF.

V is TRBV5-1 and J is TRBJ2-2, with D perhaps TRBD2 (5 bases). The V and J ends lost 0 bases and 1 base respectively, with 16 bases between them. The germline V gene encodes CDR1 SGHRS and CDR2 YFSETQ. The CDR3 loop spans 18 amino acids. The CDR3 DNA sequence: TGCGCCAGCAGCTTGGAATTAGCCGCGGGCGGGAACACCGGGGAGCTGTTTTTT. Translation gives CASSLELAAGGNTGELFF. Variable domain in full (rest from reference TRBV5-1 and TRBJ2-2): KAGVTQTPRYLIKTRGQQVTLSCSPISGHRSVSWYQQTPGQGLQFLFEYFSETQRNKGNFPGRFSGRQFSNSRSEMNVSTLELGDSALYLCASSLELAAGGNTGELFFGEGSRLTVL.